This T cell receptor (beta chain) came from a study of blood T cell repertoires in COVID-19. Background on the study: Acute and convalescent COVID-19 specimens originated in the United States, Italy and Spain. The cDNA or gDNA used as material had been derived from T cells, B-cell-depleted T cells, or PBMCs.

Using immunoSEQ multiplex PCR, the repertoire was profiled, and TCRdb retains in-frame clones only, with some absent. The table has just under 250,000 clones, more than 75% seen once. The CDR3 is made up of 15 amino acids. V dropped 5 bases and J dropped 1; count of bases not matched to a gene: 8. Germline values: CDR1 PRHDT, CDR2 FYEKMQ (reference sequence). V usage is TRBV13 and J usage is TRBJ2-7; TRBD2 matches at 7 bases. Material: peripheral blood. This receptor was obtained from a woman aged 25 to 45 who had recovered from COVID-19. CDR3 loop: CASSPKMGGSYEQYF. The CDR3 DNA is TGTGCCAGCAGCCCTAAAATGGGGGGGTCCTACGAGCAGTACTTC.